This T cell receptor (beta chain) was profiled in a study of T-cell memory formation after mild COVID-19. Notes on the study in general: Memory sampled before infection contained some responding clones, suggesting cross-reactive memory joined. CD4/CD8 balance characterized clones contracting day 15 to 85, and CD4+ skew characterized later expanders. Nothing showed for sure that second-wave clones peaking on day 37 were SARS-CoV-2 specific.

The authors produced TCR alpha and TCR beta cDNA libraries with sample barcodes and UMIs by 5'RACE using constant-segment primers. TCRdb analysed the 5' RACE reads with MiXCR anew, one entry per CDR3 protein. The top ten clones hold around a fifth of a sample with about 320,000 distinct CDR3 sequences, 13% to 15% of them seen once. The CDR3 extends over 13 amino acids. Trimming cost V 6 bases and J 5 bases, with 16 bases left between them. The germline V gene encodes CDR1 SQVTM and CDR2 ANQGSEA. To note about this clonotype: Its specificity is not known.

This chain uses TRBV29-1 with TRBJ1-2; D ambiguous. The sequence was collected from a man aged 18 to 29 who had mild COVID-19 (a few samples of this study predate the infection). Cell type and time point are not known. The sequencing sample was made of PBMCs or a T cell subset sorted from them (not recorded which). CDR3 protein: CSVALEAPYGYTF. The CDR3 bases are TGCAGCGTCGCCCTGGAGGCACCATATGGCTACACCTTC.